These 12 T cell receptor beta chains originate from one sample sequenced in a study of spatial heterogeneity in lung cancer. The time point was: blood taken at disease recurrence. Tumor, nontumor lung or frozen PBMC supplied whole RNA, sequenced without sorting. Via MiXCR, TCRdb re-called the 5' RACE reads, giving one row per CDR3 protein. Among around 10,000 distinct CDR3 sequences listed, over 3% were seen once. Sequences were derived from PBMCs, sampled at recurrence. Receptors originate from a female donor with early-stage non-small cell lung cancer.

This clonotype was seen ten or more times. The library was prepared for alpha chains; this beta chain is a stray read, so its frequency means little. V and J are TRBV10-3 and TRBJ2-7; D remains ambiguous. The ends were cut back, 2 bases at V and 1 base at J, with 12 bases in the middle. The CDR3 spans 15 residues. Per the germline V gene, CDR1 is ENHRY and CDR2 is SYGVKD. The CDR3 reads CAISEPSSRSYEQYF. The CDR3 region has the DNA TGTGCCATCAGTGAGCCCAGCTCCAGATCCTACGAGCAGTACTTC.

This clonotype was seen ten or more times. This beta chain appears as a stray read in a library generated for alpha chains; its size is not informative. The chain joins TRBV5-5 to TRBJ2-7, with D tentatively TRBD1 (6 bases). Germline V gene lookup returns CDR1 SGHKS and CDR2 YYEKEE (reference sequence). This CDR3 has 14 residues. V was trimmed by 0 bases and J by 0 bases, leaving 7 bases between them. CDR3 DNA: TGTGCCAGCAGCTTGGTACAGGGCTCCTACGAGCAGTACTTC. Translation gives CASSLVQGSYEQYF.

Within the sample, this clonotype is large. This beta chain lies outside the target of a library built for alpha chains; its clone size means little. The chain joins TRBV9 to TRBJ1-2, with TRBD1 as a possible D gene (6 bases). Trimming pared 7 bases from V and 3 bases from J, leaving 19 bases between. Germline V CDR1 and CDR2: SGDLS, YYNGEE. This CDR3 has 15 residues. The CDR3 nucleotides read TGTGCCAGCGCGCCCCCGGGGGGCGCCGACTATGGCTACACCTTC. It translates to CASAPPGGADYGYTF.

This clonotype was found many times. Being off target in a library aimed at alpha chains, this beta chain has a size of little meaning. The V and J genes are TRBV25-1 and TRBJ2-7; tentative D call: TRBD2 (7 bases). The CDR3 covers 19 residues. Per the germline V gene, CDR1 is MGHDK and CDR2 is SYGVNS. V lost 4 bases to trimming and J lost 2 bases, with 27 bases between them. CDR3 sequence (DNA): TGTGCCAGCAGTGGGAGGGGGACCTCTCCCGGGGGGACCCCCTACGAGCAGTACTTC. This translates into CASSGRGTSPGGTPYEQYF.

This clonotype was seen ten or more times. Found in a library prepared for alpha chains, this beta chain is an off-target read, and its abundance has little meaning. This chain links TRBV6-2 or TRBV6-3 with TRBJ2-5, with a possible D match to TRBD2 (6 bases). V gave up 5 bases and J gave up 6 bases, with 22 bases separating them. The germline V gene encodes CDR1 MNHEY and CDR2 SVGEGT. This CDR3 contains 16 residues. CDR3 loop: CASSRNSQTSVKTQYF. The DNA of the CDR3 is TGTGCCAGCAGTCGCAATTCCCAGACTAGTGTGAAGACCCAGTACTTC.

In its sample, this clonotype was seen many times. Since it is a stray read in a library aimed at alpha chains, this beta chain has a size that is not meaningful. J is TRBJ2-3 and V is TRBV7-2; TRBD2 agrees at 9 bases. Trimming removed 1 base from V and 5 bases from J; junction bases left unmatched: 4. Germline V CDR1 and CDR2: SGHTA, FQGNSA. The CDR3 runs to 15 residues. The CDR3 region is CASSLGGGAIDTQYF. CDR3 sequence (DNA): TGTGCCAGCAGCTTAGGCGGGGGGGCGATAGATACGCAGTATTTT. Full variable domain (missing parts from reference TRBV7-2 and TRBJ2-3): GAGVSQSPSNKVTEKGKDVELRCDPISGHTALYWYRQSLGQGLEFLIYFQGNSAPDKSGLPSDRFSAERTGGSVSTLTIQRTQQEDSAVYLCASSLGGGAIDTQYFGPGTRLTVL.

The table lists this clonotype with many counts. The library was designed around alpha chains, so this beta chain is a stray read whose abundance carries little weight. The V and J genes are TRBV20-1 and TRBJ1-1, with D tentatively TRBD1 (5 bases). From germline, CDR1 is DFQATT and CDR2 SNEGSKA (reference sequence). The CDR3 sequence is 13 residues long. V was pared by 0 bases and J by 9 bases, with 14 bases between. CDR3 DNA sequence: TGCAGTGCTAGAGAGGGGGTAGGTGCCAAAGCTTTCTTT. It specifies CSAREGVGAKAFF.

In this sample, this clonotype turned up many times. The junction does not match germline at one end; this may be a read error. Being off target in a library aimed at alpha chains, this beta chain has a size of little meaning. In DNA, the CDR3 is TGCGCCAGCAGCTTGAACCAGGGGACTTTGTGGAACTTC. Translating it yields CASSLNQGTLWNF. The chain links TRBV5-1 to TRBJ2-5; either TRBD1 or TRBD2 may supply D (6 bases each). The CDR3 consists of 13 residues. Germline-derived CDR1 and CDR2 are SGHRS and YFSETQ.

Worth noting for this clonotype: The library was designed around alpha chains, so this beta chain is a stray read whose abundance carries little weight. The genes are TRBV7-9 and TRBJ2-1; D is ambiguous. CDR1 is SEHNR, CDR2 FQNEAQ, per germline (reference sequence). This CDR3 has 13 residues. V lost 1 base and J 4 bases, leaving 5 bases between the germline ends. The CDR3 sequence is CASSLGQYNEQFF. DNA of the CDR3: TGTGCCAGCAGCTTAGGCCAGTACAATGAGCAGTTCTTC.

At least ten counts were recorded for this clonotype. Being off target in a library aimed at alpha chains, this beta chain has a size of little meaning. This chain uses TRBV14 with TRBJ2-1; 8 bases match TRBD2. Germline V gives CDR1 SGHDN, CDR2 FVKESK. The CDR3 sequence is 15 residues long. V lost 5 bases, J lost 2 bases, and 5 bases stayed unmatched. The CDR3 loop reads CASSVGGAAYNEQFF. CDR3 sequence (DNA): TGTGCCAGCAGCGTCGGGGGGGCCGCCTACAATGAGCAGTTCTTC.

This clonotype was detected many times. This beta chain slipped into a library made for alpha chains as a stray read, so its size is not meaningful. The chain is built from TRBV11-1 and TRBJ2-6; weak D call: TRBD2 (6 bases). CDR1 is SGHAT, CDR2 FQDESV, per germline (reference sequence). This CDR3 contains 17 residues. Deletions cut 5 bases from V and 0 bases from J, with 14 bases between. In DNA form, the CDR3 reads TGTGCCAGCAGCCCCGAGGCGGGGACCTCTGGGGCCAACGTCCTGACTTTC. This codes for CASSPEAGTSGANVLTF.

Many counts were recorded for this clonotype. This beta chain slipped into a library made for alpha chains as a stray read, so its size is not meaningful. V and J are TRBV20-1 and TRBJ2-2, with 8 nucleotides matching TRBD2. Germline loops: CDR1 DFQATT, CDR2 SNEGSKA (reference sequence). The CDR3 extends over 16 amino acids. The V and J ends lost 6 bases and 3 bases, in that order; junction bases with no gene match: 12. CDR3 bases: TGCAGTGCCACTTCATCTCGGGGGGGCCACACCGGGGAGCTGTTTTTT. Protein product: CSATSSRGGHTGELFF.